This entry concerns a single TCR beta chain. Its matching antigen is unknown. With template switching, a universal primer site was added, and the cDNA carried unique molecular identifiers. TCRdb reprocessed the 5' RACE reads with MiXCR, giving one entry per CDR3 protein. The profile covers 240,000 or so distinct CDR3 sequences, with approximately 10% appearing a single time and 10% taken by the ten largest. This entry is derived from a study of identical twins. General study findings and limits: Low generation-probability sequences were in excess among twin-shared out-of-frame alpha sequences. Weaker excess twin sharing was observed in beta out-of-frame sequences.

Sequenced: memory T cells sorted from blood. This sequence was found in a man aged 50 to 60 in good health.

The CDR3 nucleotides read TGTGCCAGCTCACCTCTCCAGGGGATCAATGAGCAGTTCTTC. This gives the protein CASSPLQGINEQFF. This sequence joins TRBV18 and TRBJ2-1; perhaps TRBD1 as D (6 bases). V was trimmed by 3 bases and J by 6 bases, leaving 12 bases between them. There are 14 residues in the CDR3. Germline-derived CDR1 and CDR2 are KGHSH and LQKENI.